Below, 15 T cell receptor beta chains from the same sample are listed, as sequenced in a study of beta chain features in type 1 diabetes. No antigen has been assigned to these receptors. Sequenced material consisted of expressed TCRB transcripts (all of the isolated RNA was reverse transcribed). TCRdb's table, derived via immunoSEQ multiplex PCR, lists solely in-frame clones and lacks some. Here the sample spans fewer than 350,000 clones, approximately 15% being singletons. The study's findings and limits: All four CD4+ subsets of Type 1 diabetes patients contained TCRB CDR3s that were moderately but significantly shorter.

Sequences were obtained from naive CD4+ T cells from blood. These receptors all stem from a man younger than 30 with type 1 diabetes.

The rearrangement links TRBV15 to TRBJ1-5; D remains ambiguous. In germline, CDR1 is LNHNV, CDR2 YYDKDF (reference sequence). Trimming cost V 0 bases and J 6 bases, with 6 bases left between them. The CDR3 runs to 13 residues. This CDR3 is CATSRDSGQPQHF. The DNA for the CDR3 is TGTGCCACCAGCAGAGATAGTGGTCAGCCCCAGCATTTT.

This clone came up a few times. CDR3 region: CASSVGLAGVGKNIQYF. CDR3 in DNA: TGTGCCAGCAGCGTAGGTCTAGCGGGGGTTGGCAAAAACATTCAGTACTTC. The rearrangement links TRBV9 to TRBJ2-4, with 10 bases matching TRBD2. Trimming removed 0 bases from V and 3 bases from J; junction bases left unmatched: 6. CDR1 and CDR2 (germline): SGDLS, YYNGEE. The CDR3 consists of 17 residues.

This clone came up a few times. The chain has TRBV12-5 and TRBJ1-2, with D possibly TRBD1 on 5 matching bases. Per germline, CDR1 LGHNT and CDR2 FRNRAP. This CDR3 is built from 15 residues. V was cut by 4 bases and J by 8 bases, with 20 bases left in between. The CDR3 DNA sequence: TGTGCTAGTGGTTCCGGGGGTCGGGCGACGGGGGGCTACACCTTC. It specifies CASGSGGRATGGYTF.

This clone was seen a handful of times. The rearrangement joins TRBV5-1 to TRBJ2-1; 10 bases are a match to TRBD2. The CDR3 sequence is 16 residues long. J gave up 8 bases and V 0 bases, and 8 bases lay outside the gene matches. Germline CDR1 SGHRS, CDR2 YFSETQ. CDR3 region: CASSLVRAGGLDEQFF. The CDR3 DNA sequence: TGCGCCAGCAGCTTGGTGCGAGCGGGGGGGTTGGATGAGCAGTTCTTC.

There are a few counts of this clone. V usage is TRBV7-2 and J usage is TRBJ2-7, with TRBD1 as a possible D gene (5 bases). Per the germline V gene, CDR1 is SGHTA and CDR2 is FQGNSA. The CDR3 totals 14 residues. V lost 2 bases, J lost 2 bases, and 10 bases lay in between. The CDR3 nucleotides are TGTGCCAGCAGCTTATTGGGGCTAACCTACGAGCAGTACTTC. Translated, it gives CASSLLGLTYEQYF.

The CDR3 region is CASSRDRGNTEAFF. In DNA form, the CDR3 reads TGTGCCAGCAGTCGGGACAGGGGGAACACTGAAGCTTTCTTT. The rearrangement uses TRBV6-5 and TRBJ1-1; 10 nucleotides align to TRBD1. The CDR3 has 14 amino acids. CDR1 is MNHEY, CDR2 SVGAGI, per germline. Unmatched junction bases numbered 1, after V lost 5 bases and J lost 1 base.

This clone showed up just a few times. The chain carries TRBV28 and TRBJ2-1; 9 nucleotides align to TRBD2. The CDR3 is made up of 15 amino acids. CDR1 and CDR2 from the germline V gene are MDHEN and SYDVKM. V lost 5 bases to trimming and J lost 7 bases; unmatched junction nucleotides: 9. In DNA form, the CDR3 reads TGTGCCAGCAGTCCGCCCGGGACTAGCCGAAATGAGCAGTTCTTC. Protein sequence: CASSPPGTSRNEQFF.

This clone turned up a few times. V usage is TRBV4-1 and J usage is TRBJ1-5, with 7 bases identical to TRBD1. Germline assignment: CDR1 MGHRA and CDR2 YSYEKL. The V gene end was trimmed by 3 bases and the J gene end by 6 bases; junction bases not matched to a gene: 5. There are 14 residues in the CDR3. The CDR3 region has the DNA TGCGCCAGCAGCCAGGGGACAGCCGGTCAGCCCCAGCATTTT. This translates into CASSQGTAGQPQHF.

The chain links TRBV28 to TRBJ2-3; 7 bases align to TRBD2. Germline lookup yields CDR1 MDHEN and CDR2 SYDVKM. The CDR3 extends over 15 amino acids. Germline trimming cut 11 bases from V and 1 base from J; bases unmatched to any gene: 12. The CDR3 reads CAAKLGAGGTDTQYF. In nucleotides, the CDR3 is TGTGCCGCCAAGCTCGGGGCGGGGGGCACAGATACGCAGTATTTT.

V gene TRBV4-1 combines with J gene TRBJ2-3; perhaps TRBD2 as D (6 bases). Germline lookup yields CDR1 MGHRA and CDR2 YSYEKL. V was trimmed by 1 base and J by 0 bases, leaving 23 bases between them. This CDR3 has 20 amino acids. In DNA, the CDR3 is TGCGCCAGCAGCCAAGTTTTCGGGCGGGGACGTTACTCTAGCACAGATACGCAGTATTTT. It specifies CASSQVFGRGRYSSTDTQYF.

This clone was seen more than once but under ten times. The genes are TRBV15 and TRBJ1-2, with no clear D. The germline CDR1 and CDR2 sequences are LNHNV and YYDKDF (reference sequence). There are 16 residues in the CDR3. V lost 1 base, J lost 6 bases, and 18 bases lay in between. The CDR3, as DNA: TGTGCCACCAGCAGAGTATATGAGATTCTAGAAAATGGCTACACCTTC. It encodes CATSRVYEILENGYTF.

This chain links TRBV15 with TRBJ1-5; D is unclear. V was clipped by 0 bases and J by 9 bases, with 15 bases between them. Germline V CDR1 and CDR2: LNHNV, YYDKDF (reference sequence). This CDR3 has 15 residues. CDR3 bases: TGTGCCACCAGCAGAGATATCGACGGGTTGGGGCCCCAGCATTTT. Translation: CATSRDIDGLGPQHF.

This clone has more than one count but fewer than ten. The CDR3 DNA sequence: TGTGCCAGCAGCCTATACAATGAGCAGTTCTTC. The encoded protein is CASSLYNEQFF. The chain is built from TRBV2 and TRBJ2-1; D uncertain. The CDR3 is 11 amino acids. Germline assignment: CDR1 SNHLY and CDR2 FYNNEI. The V gene lost 6 bases and the J gene lost 4 bases, with 4 bases spanning the gap.

The gene calls are TRBV5-4 and TRBJ2-5; 10 positions agree with TRBD2. This CDR3 has 17 residues. Trimming removed 5 bases from V and 5 bases from J; junction bases left unmatched: 15. CDR1 is SGHNT, CDR2 YYREEE, per germline (reference sequence). The CDR3 loop reads CASRAQRGGPARETQYF. The CDR3 DNA follows: TGTGCCAGCAGGGCACAGCGGGGGGGCCCCGCGAGGGAGACCCAGTACTTC. The full variable domain, completed using reference TRBV5-4 and TRBJ2-5, is ETGVTQSPTHLIKTRGQQVTLRCSSQSGHNTVSWYQQALGQGPQFIFQYYREEENGRGNFPPRFSGLQFPNYSSELNVNALELDDSALYLCASRAQRGGPARETQYFGPGTRLLVL.

The CDR3 here is CASSFRTSGRVQVTQYF. CDR3 coding DNA: TGTGCCAGCAGCTTTCGGACTAGCGGGAGGGTGCAGGTTACGCAGTATTTT. This chain joins TRBV7-2 and TRBJ2-3; 15 bases are shared with TRBD2. V lost 3 bases and J lost 8; bases outside the gene matches: 9. Per germline, CDR1 SGHTA and CDR2 FQGNSA. The CDR3 spans 17 residues.